The T cell receptor beta chain under discussion was sequenced for a study of T cells in Graves' hyperthyroidism and ophthalmopathy. Whole-study results and caveats: Ophthalmopathy got predicted by the model a median about six months before its onset. In blood, most of the thyroid clonotypes expanded above 0.001 were also present.

Graves' hyperthyroidism qualified as stable when ophthalmopathy did not progress within 18 months. Isolation of PBMCs was performed on 8.5 to 10 ml fresh peripheral blood. Comments on this clonotype: Its antigen is undetermined.

V was trimmed by 5 bases and J by 2 bases, leaving 10 bases between them. The CDR3 spans 13 residues. Germline assignment: CDR1 SQVTM and CDR2 ANQGSEA. It was RNA transcripts that yielded the amplified TCR beta CDR3 regions. A set of HTBI primers served as the primers for a first-round RT-PCR of the TCR CDR3. MiXCR was run by TCRdb on the multiplex PCR reads, yielding one entry per CDR3 protein. The repertoire consists of about 690,000 distinct CDR3 sequences, with 17% occurring once and the leading ten covering around 15%. The clonotype comes from a man aged 50-59 years with Graves' hyperthyroidism. The V and J genes are TRBV29-1 and TRBJ1-5, with TRBD1 as a possible D gene (5 bases). Sequenced material: blood. For the CDR3, the DNA is TGCAGCGTTTTAGGGACCGGCAATCAGCCCCAGCATTTT. This codes for CSVLGTGNQPQHF.